The clone carrying this T cell receptor beta chain has only one observation. Its matching antigen is unknown. This record comes from a study of shared clonotypes between healthy human individuals. Germline values: CDR1 MNHEY, CDR2 SMNVEV (reference sequence). This CDR3 spans 15 amino acids. V was clipped by 10 bases and J by 0 bases, with 18 bases between them. Sequencing was at deep level. Repertoires were generated with immunoSEQ multiplex PCR, while TCRdb's copy carries only in-frame clones and drops some. The table includes 2 million to 2.5 million clones, approximately 95% detected once. A CD45RA-negative memory subset and a CD45RA+ naive subset were separated from the CD4+ cells. Points from the study as a whole: Owing to a small donor count, the genetic and exposure-history diversity represented was limited.

Material: naive CD4+ T cells from PBMCs. Indicated subset: CD45RA+ positively selected. The rearrangement uses TRBV27 and TRBJ1-2; TRBD1 is a possible D gene (6 bases). The TCR comes from a man younger than 35 in good health. Some clones in this sample may be carry-over from other donors' samples. CDR3 region: CATSSADRANYGYTF. The CDR3 region has the DNA TGTGCCACCTCGAGTGCGGACAGAGCTAACTATGGCTACACCTTC.